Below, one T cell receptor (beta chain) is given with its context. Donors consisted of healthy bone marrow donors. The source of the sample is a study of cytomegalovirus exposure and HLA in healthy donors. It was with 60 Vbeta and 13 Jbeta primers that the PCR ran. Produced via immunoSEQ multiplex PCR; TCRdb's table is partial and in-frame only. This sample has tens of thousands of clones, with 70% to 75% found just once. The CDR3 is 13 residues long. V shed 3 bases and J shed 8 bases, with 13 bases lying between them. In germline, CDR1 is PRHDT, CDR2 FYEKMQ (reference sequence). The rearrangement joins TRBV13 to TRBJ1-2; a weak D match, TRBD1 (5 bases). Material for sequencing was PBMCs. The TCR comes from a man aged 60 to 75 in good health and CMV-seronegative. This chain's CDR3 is CASSLGEVLGYTF. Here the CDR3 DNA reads TGTGCCAGCAGCTTGGGGGAGGTTCTGGGCTACACCTTC. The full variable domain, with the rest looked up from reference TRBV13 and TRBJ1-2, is AAGVIQSPRHLIKEKRETATLKCYPIPRHDTVYWYQQGPGQDPQFLISFYEKMQSDKGSIPDRFSAQQFSDYHSELNMSSLELGDSALYFCASSLGEVLGYTFGSGTRLTVV.